The next 11 T cell receptor beta chains were all read from a single sample in a study of T cell responses to AZD1222 COVID-19 vaccine. The repertoire was sequenced with immunoSEQ multiplex PCR; TCRdb's copy has only in-frame clones and lacks some. The table has around 140,000 clones, 92% seen once. The sample in question was peripheral blood, obtained 28 days after the second AZD1222 dose. The receptors shown here come from an adult who received the AZD1222 COVID-19 vaccine.

The chain combines TRBV5-4 with TRBJ1-3; 8 bases fit TRBD1. Germline CDR1 reads SGHNT; CDR2 reads YYREEE (reference sequence). The CDR3 extends over 13 amino acids. Trimming took 6 bases from V and 7 from J; bases not matched to a gene: 6. The CDR3 loop reads CASTPDRANTIYF. The CDR3 DNA follows: TGTGCCAGCACCCCGGACAGGGCGAACACCATATATTTT.

Here the CDR3 DNA reads TGTGCCAGCAGGTCTTCCGTCTATGGCTACACCTTC. As protein: CASRSSVYGYTF. The rearrangement joins TRBV28 to TRBJ1-2, with unresolved D. This CDR3 comprises 12 residues. Trimming left V 6 bases short and J 4 bases short, with 9 bases between. Germline V gene lookup returns CDR1 MDHEN and CDR2 SYDVKM.

This chain's CDR3 is CAISESLTSGYEQYF. The CDR3 DNA is TGTGCCATCAGTGAGTCGCTAACTAGCGGCTACGAGCAGTACTTC. The V call is TRBV10-3, the J call TRBJ2-7, with 8 nucleotides matching TRBD2. V was pared by 0 bases and J by 3 bases, with 4 bases of the junction left unmatched. This CDR3 has 15 amino acids. The germline V gene encodes CDR1 ENHRY and CDR2 SYGVKD.

The rearrangement joins TRBV7-2 to TRBJ2-4; D assignment may be TRBD1 or TRBD2 (5 bases each). The V gene lost 3 bases and the J gene lost 0 bases, with 12 bases spanning the gap. The germline gives CDR1 SGHTA, CDR2 FQGNSA. This CDR3 spans 16 amino acids. This CDR3 is CASSFSGTVAKNIQYF. In DNA form, the CDR3 reads TGTGCCAGCAGCTTTTCCGGGACGGTAGCCAAAAACATTCAGTACTTC.

V is TRBV10-3 and J is TRBJ2-1; no clear D. V lost 10 bases to trimming and J lost 3 bases, with 16 bases between them. Per germline, CDR1 ENHRY and CDR2 SYGVKD. CDR3 length: 14 amino acids. As DNA, the CDR3 is TGTGCCACGACCCTGACGACAAACTACAATGAGCAGTTCTTC. Protein sequence: CATTLTTNYNEQFF.

The gene calls are TRBV28 and TRBJ2-2, with 7 bases identical to TRBD2. Germline V gene lookup returns CDR1 MDHEN and CDR2 SYDVKM. The CDR3 length is 13 residues. The J segment lost 4 bases and the V segment lost 8 bases, leaving 4 bases of the junction unmatched. CDR3 bases: TGTGCCAGCGGGGGGGGTGGCACCGGGGAGCTGTTTTTT. Its translation: CASGGGGTGELFF. The full variable domain, in which reference TRBV28 and TRBJ2-2 provide the parts outside the CDR3, is DVKVTQSSRYLVKRTGEKVFLECVQDMDHENMFWYRQDPGLGLRLIYFSYDVKMKEKGDIPEGYSVSREKKERFSLILESASTNQTSMYLCASGGGGTGELFFGEGSRLTVL.

This chain uses TRBV6-6 with TRBJ2-2; D is unresolved. The CDR3 consists of 14 residues. Germline V gene data show CDR1 as MNHNY and CDR2 as SVGAGI (reference sequence). Trimming left V 6 bases short and J 0 bases short, with 8 bases between. The CDR3 sequence: CASRDGANTGELFF. The DNA of the CDR3 is TGTGCCAGCAGAGACGGCGCGAACACCGGGGAGCTGTTTTTT.

The chain recombines TRBV2 with TRBJ1-1; tentative D call: TRBD1 (5 bases). V gave up 2 bases and J gave up 1 base, with 11 bases separating them. The CDR3 is made up of 15 amino acids. Germline loops: CDR1 SNHLY, CDR2 FYNNEI. CDR3 in DNA: TGTGCCAGCAGTGAACAGGGTGTCGGGAACACTGAAGCTTTCTTT. Encoded protein: CASSEQGVGNTEAFF.

A note on this clone: At the DNA level, this CDR3 is encoded by other sequences in the same sample as well. This chain connects TRBV9 to TRBJ2-1; 9 nucleotides agree with TRBD1. The CDR3 runs 15 residues. Per the germline V gene, CDR1 is SGDLS and CDR2 is YYNGEE. Losses at the gene ends were 4 bases for V and 1 base for J; bases not matched to a gene: 3. The CDR3 nucleotides read TGTGCCAGCAGCCCCGGGACAGGGTCCTACAATGAGCAGTTCTTC. Translation gives CASSPGTGSYNEQFF.

This clone was counted between two and nine times. The chain links TRBV5-4 to TRBJ1-2; D not certain. The CDR3 spans 14 residues. Looked up from germline, CDR1 is SGHNT and CDR2 is YYREEE (reference sequence). Trimming removed 4 bases from V and 8 bases from J, with 18 bases in between. CDR3 region: CASSLSAKAGGYTF. The CDR3, as DNA: TGTGCCAGCAGCCTTTCCGCAAAGGCGGGGGGCTACACCTTC.

This chain connects TRBV18 to TRBJ1-6, with TRBD1 matching 8 bases. The CDR3 has 16 amino acids. V shed 2 bases and J 9 bases; nucleotides not matched to a gene: 9. Germline V CDR1 and CDR2: KGHSH, LQKENI. The CDR3 protein is CASSPSSDRAGSPLHF. As DNA, the CDR3 is TGTGCCAGCTCACCATCATCGGACAGGGCGGGTTCACCCCTCCACTTT.